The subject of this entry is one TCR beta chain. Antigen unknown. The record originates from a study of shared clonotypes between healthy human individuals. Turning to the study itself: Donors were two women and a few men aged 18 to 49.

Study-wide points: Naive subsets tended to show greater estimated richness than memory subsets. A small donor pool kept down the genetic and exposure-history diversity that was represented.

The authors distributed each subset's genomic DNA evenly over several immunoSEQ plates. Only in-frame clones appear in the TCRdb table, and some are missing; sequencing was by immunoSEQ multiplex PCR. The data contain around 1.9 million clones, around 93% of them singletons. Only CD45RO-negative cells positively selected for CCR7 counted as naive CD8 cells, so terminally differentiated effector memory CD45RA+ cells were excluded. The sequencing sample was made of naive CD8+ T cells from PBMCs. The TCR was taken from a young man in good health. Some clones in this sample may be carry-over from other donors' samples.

Written as DNA, the CDR3 is TGTGCCAGCAGCGTACCCGGGACAGGGGTTCCCTCTGGAAACACCATATATTTT. It specifies CASSVPGTGVPSGNTIYF. The V and J genes are TRBV2 and TRBJ1-3; TRBD1 matches at 10 bases. The ends lost 6 bases at V and 0 bases at J; junction bases unmatched: 11. CDR1 SNHLY and CDR2 FYNNEI come from the germline V gene. The length of the CDR3 is 18 residues.